These 9 T cell receptor beta chains were sequenced from one sample in a study of Ad26.COV2.S vaccination and SARS-CoV-2 variants. The data were produced by immunoSEQ multiplex PCR, yet TCRdb's version contains in-frame clones alone and is incomplete. Altogether some 300,000 clones are present, around 85% being singletons, with the ten largest covering 2% to 2.5%. Treatment noted: roughly 20 received Ad26.COV2.S at low or high dose, single or two shots; several received placebo; per-sample allocation not given. Samples analyzed were those drawn on day 63 after the first vaccine or placebo injection. Sample: peripheral blood, taken in a trial of Ad26.COV2.S vaccine versus placebo. The receptors stem from a person between 18 and 65 years old who received the Ad26.COV2.S COVID-19 vaccine or a placebo.

This rearrangement joins TRBV10-1 to TRBJ2-5, with 8 nucleotides matching TRBD2. Germline CDR1 is WNHNN and CDR2 is SYGVQD (reference sequence). The CDR3 extends over 16 amino acids. The V gene end was trimmed by 3 bases and the J gene end by 5 bases; junction bases not matched to a gene: 11. The CDR3 DNA is TGCGCCAGCAGTGAAAATCGGGGGGGAGGGCAGGAGACCCAGTACTTC. Encoded protein: CASSENRGGGQETQYF.

The genes are TRBV5-4 and TRBJ1-6, with 9 bases matching TRBD1. The CDR3 has 14 amino acids. J gave up 9 bases and V 4 bases, and 5 bases lay outside the gene matches. Germline V gene data show CDR1 as SGHNT and CDR2 as YYREEE (reference sequence). Here the CDR3 reads CASSRTGVFSPLHF. The CDR3 nucleotides are TGTGCCAGCAGCCGGACAGGGGTTTTTTCACCCCTCCACTTT. The full variable domain, in which reference TRBV5-4 and TRBJ1-6 provide the parts outside the CDR3, is ETGVTQSPTHLIKTRGQQVTLRCSSQSGHNTVSWYQQALGQGPQFIFQYYREEENGRGNFPPRFSGLQFPNYSSELNVNALELDDSALYLCASSRTGVFSPLHFGNGTRLTVT.

V is TRBV6-1 and J is TRBJ2-1; TRBD1 or TRBD2 may be the D gene (6 bases each). The CDR3 is 16 amino acids. V lost 4 bases to trimming and J lost 3 bases, with 16 bases between them. Germline V CDR1 and CDR2: MNHNS, SASEGT. The CDR3 nucleotides are TGTGCCAGCAGTGTAGGGGGGACACCTAGCTACAATGAGCAGTTCTTC. It encodes CASSVGGTPSYNEQFF.

The chain uses TRBV6-6 and TRBJ2-2; 7 nucleotides line up with TRBD2. The CDR3 length is 17 residues. Germline CDR1 MNHNY, CDR2 SVGAGI (reference sequence). Trimming took 5 bases from V and 2 from J; bases not matched to a gene: 11. CDR3 amino acids: CASSRLAGGGNTGELFF. DNA for the CDR3: TGTGCCAGCAGTCGGCTAGCTGGGGGGGGTAACACCGGGGAGCTGTTTTTT.

This sequence joins TRBV11-2 and TRBJ2-2, with D tentatively TRBD1 (5 bases). Trimming stripped 3 bases from V and 3 bases from J, with 8 bases between. There are 14 residues in the CDR3. Looked up from germline, CDR1 is SGHAT and CDR2 is FQNNGV. CDR3: CASSFRQHTGELFF. DNA of the CDR3: TGTGCCAGCAGCTTCCGACAGCACACCGGGGAGCTGTTTTTT.

The V call is TRBV7-2, the J call TRBJ2-5; TRBD1 agrees at 8 bases. The CDR3 consists of 15 residues. Trimming at V came to 2 bases and at J to 4 bases, leaving 6 bases not matched to a gene. Germline CDR1 SGHTA, CDR2 FQGNSA. CDR3 DNA: TGTGCCAGCAGCTTACAGGGGGCGCGTCTAGAGACCCAGTACTTC. Residues: CASSLQGARLETQYF. Combining the CDR3 with reference TRBV7-2 and TRBJ2-5 gives the whole variable domain GAGVSQSPSNKVTEKGKDVELRCDPISGHTALYWYRQSLGQGLEFLIYFQGNSAPDKSGLPSDRFSAERTGGSVSTLTIQRTQQEDSAVYLCASSLQGARLETQYFGPGTRLLVL.

V usage is TRBV5-5 and J usage is TRBJ2-5; TRBD2 agrees at 7 bases. Trimming removed 4 bases from V and 5 bases from J; junction bases left unmatched: 5. The length of the CDR3 is 13 residues. Germline V gene data show CDR1 as SGHKS and CDR2 as YYEKEE (reference sequence). The CDR3 coding sequence is TGTGCCAGCAGCCGGGGAGGGGCGGAGACCCAGTACTTC. As protein: CASSRGGAETQYF.

The rearrangement joins TRBV29-1 to TRBJ1-5, with D tentatively TRBD1 (5 bases). V lost 2 bases to trimming and J lost 0 bases, with 8 bases between them. The CDR3 runs to 14 residues. Germline V CDR1 and CDR2: SQVTM, ANQGSEA. The CDR3 region is CSVETGDSNQPQHF. CDR3 nucleotides: TGCAGCGTTGAAACAGGAGATAGCAATCAGCCCCAGCATTTT.

A few counts support this clone. The chain couples TRBV5-1 to TRBJ2-2; 7 bases agree with TRBD1. With 2 bases clipped from V and 0 bases from J, the junction kept 7 bases outside the gene matches. The CDR3 sequence is 17 residues long. The germline gives CDR1 SGHRS, CDR2 YFSETQ. The chain's CDR3 is CASSLRHTGANTGELFF. The CDR3 region has the DNA TGCGCCAGCAGCTTAAGGCACACAGGGGCGAACACCGGGGAGCTGTTTTTT.